This entry lists 3 T cell receptor beta chains sequenced from one sample in a study of regulatory T cells in long-lasting Graves disease. The authors built TCR beta libraries using iRepertoire HTBI primers and Arm-PCR of CDR3 regions. TCRdb fed the multiplex PCR reads into MiXCR, producing one record per CDR3 protein. This table has about 400,000 distinct CDR3 sequences, around 21% appearing once. Documented time point: persistent/refractory GD, antithyroid drugs over 5 years with positive TRAb. PBMC RNA served as the TCR library source. Here the sequenced sample was peripheral blood mononuclear cells (PBMCs), taken when the disease was refractory, from a patient treated with antithyroid drugs. These receptors were collected from a female donor with Graves disease.

V and J are TRBV7-9 and TRBJ1-5; TRBD1 matches at 10 bases. This CDR3 region has 14 residues. Germline V CDR1 and CDR2: SEHNR, FQNEAQ (reference sequence). Trimming cost V 4 bases and J 5 bases; bases outside gene matches: 2. CDR3: CASSSDRGHQPQHF. The CDR3 nucleotides read TGTGCCAGCAGCTCCGACAGGGGGCATCAGCCCCAGCATTTT.

The chain joins TRBV20-1 to TRBJ2-1; D may be TRBD1 (6 bases). V dropped 6 bases and J dropped 7 bases, with 31 bases sitting between them. Germline V CDR1 and CDR2: DFQATT, SNEGSKA (reference sequence). The CDR3 spans 18 residues. The CDR3 DNA reads as TGCAGTGCCGTTTCTCTAGTGGGGCAGGGGCCCCTGGGGAATGAGCAGTTCTTC. This gives the protein CSAVSLVGQGPLGNEQFF.

As regards this clonotype: A read error may be the cause here, since a much bigger clone is one base away. CDR3 in amino acids: CASGFNRGTGNTIYF. Written as DNA, the CDR3 is TGTGCCAGCGGTTTTAATAGGGGGACTGGAAACACCATATATTTT. The chain employs TRBV28 and TRBJ1-3; maybe TRBD1 (6 bases). The CDR3 is 15 amino acids. Germline V CDR1 and CDR2: MDHEN, SYDVKM.